Presented here are 32 T cell receptor beta chains from one specimen sequenced in a study of technical replicates of blood from a few donors. Repertoires were generated with immunoSEQ multiplex PCR, while TCRdb's copy carries only in-frame clones and drops some. The table shows about 59,000 clones, with about 86% occurring only once. Sample: PBMCs. Source of these receptors: a human donor in good health. Some clones in this sample may be carry-over from other donors' samples.

This clone was found once. The rearrangement links TRBV7-8 to TRBJ2-2, with 15 positions matching TRBD2. CDR1 SGHVS and CDR2 FQNEAQ come from the germline V gene. Unmatched junction bases numbered 5, after V lost 3 bases and J lost 0 bases. The CDR3 extends over 19 amino acids. CDR3 in DNA: TGTGCCAGCAGCTTCTGGACTAGCGGGGGGGTTGCGAACACCGGGGAGCTGTTTTTT. This translates into CASSFWTSGGVANTGELFF.

The chain is built from TRBV6-6 and TRBJ2-1; weak D call: TRBD1 (6 bases). The V and J ends lost 7 bases and 0 bases respectively, with 10 bases between them. The CDR3 runs 14 residues. The germline V gene encodes CDR1 MNHNY and CDR2 SVGAGI (reference sequence). This CDR3 is CASTVGGSYNEQFF. CDR3 nucleotides: TGTGCCAGCACCGTAGGGGGCTCCTACAATGAGCAGTTCTTC.

This chain joins TRBV7-9 and TRBJ1-1, with 7 bases matching TRBD1. After removal of 2 bases from V and 3 bases from J, the junction contained 6 bases not matched to a gene. The CDR3 runs to 15 residues. Germline CDR1 is SEHNR and CDR2 is FQNEAQ (reference sequence). The CDR3 nucleotides are TGTGCCAGCAGCTTAATTGCAGGGGGTGACACTGAAGCTTTCTTT. Translating it yields CASSLIAGGDTEAFF.

The chain couples TRBV6-5 to TRBJ2-2, with 7 nucleotides matching TRBD2. The CDR3 loop spans 15 amino acids. In germline, CDR1 is MNHEY, CDR2 SVGAGI. V shed 5 bases, J shed 3 bases, and the junction held 6 bases outside the gene matches. CDR3 nucleotide sequence: TGTGCCAGCAGTCGAAGCGGGATTTACACCGGGGAGCTGTTTTTT. It is translated as CASSRSGIYTGELFF.

The chain uses TRBV29-1 and TRBJ1-2; TRBD1 matches 10 bases. Germline values: CDR1 SQVTM, CDR2 ANQGSEA. The CDR3 contains 15 residues. V lost 6 bases, J lost 0 bases, and 7 bases stayed unmatched. CDR3 nucleotides: TGCAGCGTCCGACAGGGGGCATCTTCTAACTATGGCTACACCTTC. Its protein is CSVRQGASSNYGYTF.

V gene TRBV5-1 combines with J gene TRBJ2-1; no clear D. V dropped 0 bases and J dropped 8 bases, with 12 bases sitting between them. This CDR3 spans 14 amino acids. CDR1 SGHRS and CDR2 YFSETQ come from the germline V gene. The CDR3 DNA reads as TGCGCCAGCAGCTTGGCGGCTAGTGTCGATGAGCAGTTCTTC. The encoded protein is CASSLAASVDEQFF.

The chain carries TRBV21-1 and TRBJ1-1; the table assigns TRBD1, which was not confirmed against the DNA. TRBV21-1 is a pseudogene locus. The length of the CDR3 is 16 residues. The CDR3 DNA reads as TGTGCCAGCCTCAGGACAGGGGGTTGCCTGAACACTGAAGCTTTCTTT. As protein: CASLRTGGCLNTEAFF.

This clone is classed as medium-sized. This chain links TRBV29-1 with TRBJ2-7; TRBD1 is a possible D gene (5 bases). The CDR3 is 13 amino acids. The germline CDR1 and CDR2 sequences are SQVTM and ANQGSEA. V was clipped by 1 base and J by 3 bases, with 10 bases between them. The CDR3 here is CSVEVQANYEQYF. The DNA for the CDR3 is TGCAGCGTTGAAGTACAGGCGAACTACGAGCAGTACTTC.

Only one count was recorded for this clone. J is TRBJ1-1 and V is TRBV2, with 7 nucleotides matching TRBD1. There are 13 residues in the CDR3. V trimming: 6 bases; J trimming: 1 base; junction bases outside the gene matches: 2. Germline V gene data show CDR1 as SNHLY and CDR2 as FYNNEI. The CDR3: CASSRDRNTEAFF. The CDR3, as DNA: TGTGCCAGCAGCCGGGACAGGAACACTGAAGCTTTCTTT.

The genes are TRBV6-1 and TRBJ1-1; 10 bases agree with TRBD1. The CDR3 has 17 amino acids. The V segment lost 4 bases and the J segment 1 base; nucleotides outside the gene matches: 9. Germline lookup yields CDR1 MNHNS and CDR2 SASEGT. CDR3 in DNA: TGTGCCAGCAGTGGGGGGGGGACAGGGGTCGCGAACACTGAAGCTTTCTTT. Its translation: CASSGGGTGVANTEAFF.

The chain employs TRBV7-9 and TRBJ1-1, with 7 bases identical to TRBD1. From germline, CDR1 is SEHNR and CDR2 FQNEAQ (reference sequence). Trimming cost V 2 bases and J 6 bases; bases outside gene matches: 0. This CDR3 contains 12 residues. The CDR3 loop is CASSLTGAEAFF. The CDR3 DNA reads TGTGCCAGCAGCTTAACAGGGGCTGAAGCTTTCTTT.

The chain joins TRBV10-3 to TRBJ1-3; D not resolved. Germline V gives CDR1 ENHRY, CDR2 SYGVKD. Trimming took off 0 bases at V and 3 bases at J, with 3 bases between the two ends. The length of the CDR3 is 13 residues. CDR3 protein: CAISESGGNTIYF. The CDR3 bases are TGTGCCATCAGTGAGTCCGGTGGAAACACCATATATTTT.

This clone turned up a few times. The chain has TRBV9 and TRBJ2-7; 7 positions agree with TRBD2. Germline-derived CDR1 and CDR2 are SGDLS and YYNGEE. Trimming took 0 bases from V and 2 from J; bases not matched to a gene: 5. CDR3 length: 15 residues. The CDR3, as DNA: TGTGCCAGCAGCGTAGAACCTAGCGGACCCTACGAGCAGTACTTC. It yields the protein CASSVEPSGPYEQYF.

V usage is TRBV15 and J usage is TRBJ2-7; D might be TRBD2 (5 bases). The CDR3 is made up of 15 amino acids. Trimming removed 1 base from V and 1 base from J, with 11 bases in between. Per the germline V gene, CDR1 is LNHNV and CDR2 is YYDKDF (reference sequence). In DNA form, the CDR3 reads TGTGCCACCAGCAGAGTTGAAGGACTTTCCTACGAGCAGTACTTC. Its protein product is CATSRVEGLSYEQYF.

The chain couples TRBV10-3 to TRBJ1-4, with D perhaps TRBD1 (5 bases). Germline loops: CDR1 ENHRY, CDR2 SYGVKD. The germline V and J ends were trimmed by 3 bases and 2 bases, with 16 bases remaining between them. The CDR3 is 17 residues long. This CDR3 reads CAISDKGRKRTNEKLFF. In DNA form, the CDR3 reads TGTGCCATCAGTGATAAGGGGAGGAAGAGGACTAATGAAAAACTGTTTTTT.

This chain links TRBV29-1 with TRBJ1-2; 9 positions agree with TRBD1. Germline CDR1 reads SQVTM; CDR2 reads ANQGSEA. The CDR3 is 12 residues long. Trimming at V came to 3 bases and at J to 6 bases, leaving 2 bases not matched to a gene. The CDR3 loop reads CSVERDRDGYTF. Here the CDR3 DNA reads TGCAGCGTTGAGAGGGACAGGGATGGCTACACCTTC.

This sequence joins TRBV4-3 and TRBJ2-6; D gene unclear. Looked up from germline, CDR1 is LGHNA and CDR2 is YSLEER. CDR3 length: 14 amino acids. The V gene lost 4 bases and the J gene lost 10 bases, with 14 bases spanning the gap. CDR3 loop: CASSPPSSGNVLTF. CDR3 DNA: TGCGCCAGCAGCCCGCCCTCTTCCGGGAACGTCCTGACTTTC.

The rearrangement joins TRBV30 to TRBJ2-1, with 9 bases identical to TRBD2. There are 17 residues in the CDR3. With V trimmed by 5 bases and J by 0 bases, 11 bases remained unmatched. Germline V gene lookup returns CDR1 GTSNPN and CDR2 SVGIG (reference sequence). As DNA, the CDR3 is TGTGCCTGGGAACCGAGTCTAGCGGGGAGCTCCTACAATGAGCAGTTCTTC. Its translation: CAWEPSLAGSSYNEQFF.

The chain has TRBV18 and TRBJ2-5, with a possible D match to TRBD2 (5 bases). Trimming shortened V by 2 bases and J by 5 bases, and 18 bases separated the two germline ends. The CDR3 covers 16 residues. CDR1 and CDR2 from the germline V gene are KGHSH and LQKENI. The CDR3, as DNA: TGTGCCAGCTCACCAAGTCGCCAGGTAGAGCGGGAGACCCAGTACTTC. Translation: CASSPSRQVERETQYF.

The chain recombines TRBV5-4 with TRBJ2-5; 7 nucleotides line up with TRBD2. The CDR3 covers 14 residues. Per the germline V gene, CDR1 is SGHNT and CDR2 is YYREEE (reference sequence). V lost 2 bases, J lost 4 bases, and 5 bases stayed unmatched. DNA for the CDR3: TGTGCCAGCAGCTTCGGGGGGTTGGGAGAGACCCAGTACTTC. It yields the protein CASSFGGLGETQYF.

The chain couples TRBV2 to TRBJ2-7, with a weak D call TRBD1 (6 bases). The length of the CDR3 is 12 residues. Per the germline V gene, CDR1 is SNHLY and CDR2 is FYNNEI. Trimming cost V 6 bases and J 3 bases, with 9 bases left between them. The CDR3 sequence is CASRRDNYEQYF. CDR3 nucleotides: TGTGCCAGCAGAAGGGACAACTACGAGCAGTACTTC.

The chain combines TRBV6-1 with TRBJ1-2; tentatively, D is TRBD1 (6 bases). This CDR3 comprises 15 residues. Between the trimmed V and J ends, which lost 0 bases and 4 bases, there was a span of 12 bases. Germline lookup yields CDR1 MNHNS and CDR2 SASEGT. For the CDR3, the DNA is TGTGCCAGCAGTGAAGCCCCAACAGGGCTCTATGGCTACACCTTC. Protein sequence: CASSEAPTGLYGYTF.

V gene TRBV5-6 combines with J gene TRBJ2-3; 9 positions agree with TRBD2. This CDR3 comprises 18 residues. Losses at the gene ends were 1 base for V and 3 bases for J; bases not matched to a gene: 12. CDR1 is SGHDT and CDR2 is YYEEEE in the germline V gene. In nucleotides, the CDR3 is TGTGCCAGCAGCTTGAGAGTAGCGGGGGTGCTTCGGACAGATACGCAGTATTTT. This gives the protein CASSLRVAGVLRTDTQYF.

This clone was counted only a few times. This rearrangement joins TRBV19 to TRBJ1-6; 9 positions match TRBD1. The CDR3 runs to 15 residues. V lost 7 bases to trimming and J lost 12 bases; unmatched junction nucleotides: 13. Germline assignment: CDR1 LNHDA and CDR2 SQIVND (reference sequence). The CDR3 here is CASTGPGTGHLPLHF. The CDR3 DNA sequence: TGTGCCAGTACCGGACCCGGGACAGGGCATTTACCCCTCCACTTT.

The V gene is TRBV27, the J gene TRBJ1-3; D is unresolved. The germline gives CDR1 MNHEY, CDR2 SMNVEV (reference sequence). The CDR3 has 14 amino acids. V lost 3 bases, J lost 2 bases, and 8 bases lay in between. This CDR3 is CASSLSGTGNTIYF. CDR3 coding DNA: TGTGCCAGCAGTTTGTCGGGGACTGGAAACACCATATATTTT.

This clone has a handful of counts. CDR3 sequence: CASSPREVITEAFF. In DNA, the CDR3 is TGTGCCAGCAGCCCCAGGGAAGTGATCACTGAAGCTTTCTTT. The chain couples TRBV7-9 to TRBJ1-1; possibly TRBD1 for D (5 bases). Trimming shortened V by 5 bases and J by 4 bases, and 14 bases separated the two germline ends. From germline, CDR1 is SEHNR and CDR2 FQNEAQ (reference sequence). This CDR3 is built from 14 residues.

The V call is TRBV7-2, the J call TRBJ2-7; maybe TRBD2 (5 bases). Germline loops: CDR1 SGHTA, CDR2 FQGNSA. This CDR3 has 15 amino acids. The V and J ends lost 0 bases and 4 bases respectively, with 13 bases between them. The CDR3, as DNA: TGTGCCAGCAGCTTAGCAACTAGTTCTTCATACGAGCAGTACTTC. Its protein product is CASSLATSSSYEQYF.

The chain uses TRBV11-2 and TRBJ2-7; possibly TRBD2 for D (7 bases). The CDR3 is 14 amino acids. Germline CDR1 SGHAT, CDR2 FQNNGV. V lost 7 bases and J lost 7, with 20 bases in between. CDR3 protein: CASTGVRGRGEQYF. CDR3 bases: TGTGCCAGCACCGGGGTGCGGGGGCGAGGAGAGCAGTACTTC.

The rearrangement joins TRBV27 to TRBJ2-2; TRBD2 agrees at 12 bases. Germline V gives CDR1 MNHEY, CDR2 SMNVEV (reference sequence). The CDR3 extends over 17 amino acids. The junction had 7 bases not matched to a gene; V was cut back by 3 bases and J by 5 bases. As DNA, the CDR3 is TGTGCCAGCAGTTTTCTAGCGGGGGGGCGGAGGACCGGGGAGCTGTTTTTT. Residues: CASSFLAGGRRTGELFF.

The chain uses TRBV5-1 and TRBJ2-2, with D hard to call. Trimming removed 2 bases from V and 0 bases from J, with 8 bases in between. Per the germline V gene, CDR1 is SGHRS and CDR2 is YFSETQ. This CDR3 is 15 amino acids long. The CDR3 nucleotides are TGCGCCAGCAGCTTCGGCAGGCCGAACACCGGGGAGCTGTTTTTT. It is translated as CASSFGRPNTGELFF.

V usage is TRBV10-3 and J usage is TRBJ2-1; D not certain. V lost 8 bases, J lost 3 bases, and 8 bases lay in between. This CDR3 contains 12 residues. Germline-derived CDR1 and CDR2 are ENHRY and SYGVKD. The CDR3 loop is CAIRNSYNEQFF. As DNA, the CDR3 is TGTGCCATCCGAAACAGCTACAATGAGCAGTTCTTC.

The rearrangement uses TRBV6-5 and TRBJ2-3, with a weak D call TRBD2 (5 bases). Trimming shortened V by 6 bases and J by 4 bases, and 14 bases separated the two germline ends. Germline lookup yields CDR1 MNHEY and CDR2 SVGAGI. This CDR3 is built from 14 residues. The CDR3 protein is CASSPGLAADTQYF. The CDR3 nucleotides read TGTGCCAGCAGCCCCGGACTGGCTGCAGATACGCAGTATTTT.